A selection of T cell receptor beta chains follows, all from one sample in a study of cytomegalovirus exposure and HLA in healthy donors. Sequencing used immunoSEQ multiplex PCR; TCRdb keeps in-frame clones, though not all of them. The data contain 120,000 or so clones, about 80% of them singletons. Material: PBMCs. These TCRs come from a man aged 30 to 45 in good health and CMV-seronegative. Each CDR3 is given with its conserved first and last residue. D genes are given only for firm matches. Size tells how often a clone was seen (once, few, many) or the class of an expanded clone, and some rows leave it out.

NA	TRBV25-1	NA	TRBJ2-3	TGTGCCAGCAGTGAGGTTGAGAAAACAGATACGCAGTATTTT	CASSEVEKTDTQYF
NA	TRBV28	NA	TRBJ1-2	TGTGCCAGTAAACTTCCCGATGGCTACACCTTC	CASKLPDGYTF
NA	TRBV4-3	NA	TRBJ2-7	TGCGCCAGCAGCCAAGATAGGGCAGGGCCCTACGAGCAGTACTTC	CASSQDRAGPYEQYF
TRBD1	TRBV5-1	NA	TRBJ1-4	TGCGCCAGCAGCCACGAGACAGGGACTAATGAAAAACTGTTTTTT	CASSHETGTNEKLFF
TRBD1	TRBV27	NA	TRBJ1-1	TGTGCCAGCAGTTCAAAGAGACAGGGCCGGAACACTGAAGCTTTCTTT	CASSSKRQGRNTEAFF
NA	TRBV11-2	NA	TRBJ1-2	TGTGCCAGCAGCTTAGATCCACTTCGCTATGGCTACACCTTC	CASSLDPLRYGYTF
NA	TRBV28	NA	TRBJ2-7	TGTGCCAGCAGCTACAGCACCTACGAGCAGTACTTC	CASSYSTYEQYF
NA	TRBV4-2	NA	TRBJ1-1	TGTGCCAGCAGCCAAGAAAGGAGCGCTGAAGCTTTCTTT	CASSQERSAEAFF
NA	TRBV6-5	many	TRBJ1-3	TGTGCCAGCAGTTCCGCGGGGGGAACTGGAAACACCATATATTTT	CASSSAGGTGNTIYF
NA	TRBV6-4	NA	TRBJ1-1	TGTGCCAGCAGTTCGACAGGGAACACTGAAGCTTTCTTT	CASSSTGNTEAFF
TRBD2	TRBV28	NA	TRBJ2-1	TGTGCCAGCAGTTCTCTGACTAGCGCCTACAATGAGCAGTTCTTC	CASSSLTSAYNEQFF
NA	TRBV5-4	NA	TRBJ2-5	TGTGCCAGCAGCTTGGGGCGGGACCAAGAGACCCAGTACTTC	CASSLGRDQETQYF
TRBD1	TRBV5-5	NA	TRBJ1-5	TGTGCCAGCAGTCGAACCGGGACAGGGGGGAATCAGCCCCAGCATTTT	CASSRTGTGGNQPQHF
NA	TRBV5-1	NA	TRBJ2-7	TGCGCCAGCAGCTTGACAGGGAACTACGAGCAGTACTTC	CASSLTGNYEQYF
NA	TRBV27	NA	TRBJ2-3	TGTGCCAGCAGTTTTCAGGGGGGTACTCAGTATTTT	CASSFQGGTQYF
TRBD1	TRBV5-1	NA	TRBJ1-2	TGCGCCAGCGCTAGCGACGGGACAGGGCATGGCTACACCTTC	CASASDGTGHGYTF
NA	TRBV5-1	NA	TRBJ1-2	TGCGCCAGCAGCCCCGGGGCGGGCGGAGGGATTAACTATGGCTACACCTTC	CASSPGAGGGINYGYTF
NA	TRBV7-8	NA	TRBJ1-5	TGTGCCAGTAACGGGGGGAATAGCAATCAGCCCCAGCATTTT	CASNGGNSNQPQHF
NA	TRBV2	NA	TRBJ1-4	TGTGCCAGCAGTGAATGGCGGGGGTTGGTGGAAAAACTGTTTTTT	CASSEWRGLVEKLFF
TRBD1	TRBV5-1	NA	TRBJ1-4	TGCGCCAGCAGCTTGGGACAGGGTTTGGCTAATGAAAAACTGTTTTTT	CASSLGQGLANEKLFF
NA	TRBV29-1	few	TRBJ1-3	TGCAGCGCCACAGGGTCCTCTGGAAACACCATATATTTT	CSATGSSGNTIYF
TRBD1	TRBV28	NA	TRBJ1-5	TGTGCCAGCAGTCCCAACCCGACCGGGACAGGGGGTAATCAGCCCCAGCATTTT	CASSPNPTGTGGNQPQHF
NA	TRBV7-8	few	TRBJ2-7	TGTGCCAGCAGCTTAGGAACCTACTCCTACGAGCAGTACTTC	CASSLGTYSYEQYF
NA	TRBV6-6	NA	TRBJ2-1	TGTGCCAGCAGTTTTTTAGACAATGAGCAGTTCTTC	CASSFLDNEQFF
TRBD2	TRBV10-3	NA	TRBJ2-7	TGTGCCATCAGGCTAGCGGGGGACTTCGAGCAGTACTTC	CAIRLAGDFEQYF
TRBD1	TRBV7-9	NA	TRBJ2-2	TGTGCCAGCCGTAACAGGGGGCAGGGGGAGCTGTTTTTT	CASRNRGQGELFF
TRBD1	TRBV28	few	TRBJ1-6	TGTGCCAGCAGTTTATATGGACAGGGGACCTCCTATAATTCACCCCTCCACTTT	CASSLYGQGTSYNSPLHF
NA	TRBV5-1	NA	TRBJ1-2	TGCGCCAGCAGCTTGGGGGACGGGAGCCATGGCTACACCTTC	CASSLGDGSHGYTF
NA	TRBV11-2	NA	TRBJ1-6	TGTGCCAGCAGCTTGGCCGTAACAGGGAGCTCCTATAATTCACCCCTCCACTTT	CASSLAVTGSSYNSPLHF
TRBD1	TRBV11-2	NA	TRBJ2-7	TGTGCCAGCAGCTTAGAGGACAGGGCGGGGTACGAGCAGTACTTC	CASSLEDRAGYEQYF
NA	TRBV7-6	NA	TRBJ1-1	TGTGCCAGCAGCTTAGTAAGCGTATTGAACACTGAAGCTTTCTTT	CASSLVSVLNTEAFF
TRBD2	TRBV11-2	once	TRBJ2-1	TGTGCCAGCAGCTACGGACTAGCGGGAATAACCTACAATGAGCAGTTCTTC	CASSYGLAGITYNEQFF
NA	TRBV6-5	NA	TRBJ1-1	TGTGCCAGCAGTTATCAGGGTAAGGCTTTCTTT	CASSYQGKAFF
NA	TRBV19	few	TRBJ1-5	TGTGCCAGTAGTATTTCTCAGGGTCGAGGCAATCAGCCCCAGCATTTT	CASSISQGRGNQPQHF
NA	TRBV19	NA	TRBJ2-2	TGTGCCAGTAGTTCGGTCGGTTCGGGGAATCGCGGGGAGCTGTTTTTT	CASSSVGSGNRGELFF
NA	TRBV15	NA	TRBJ2-6	TGTGCCACCAGCAAGCGGGTCCACTCTGGGGCCAACGTCCTGACTTTC	CATSKRVHSGANVLTF
TRBD1	TRBV6-5	NA	TRBJ1-2	TGTGCCAGCAGTTACGGGCAGGGGGCTGGAGGCTACACCTTC	CASSYGQGAGGYTF
TRBD2	TRBV7-9	once	TRBJ2-1	TGTGCCAGCAGCTGGGGTAGCGGGAGGTCGGATGAGCAGTTCTTC	CASSWGSGRSDEQFF
TRBD2	TRBV18	NA	TRBJ2-6	TGTGCCAGTCGCGGGGGAGACAGCTCGACCTCAATGACTGGGGCCAACGTCCTGACTTTC	CASRGGDSSTSMTGANVLTF
TRBD2	TRBV4-2	few	TRBJ2-4	TGTGCCAGCAGCCAAGAAGGCGGGCGGGGGGCGGGAAACATTCAGTACTTC	CASSQEGGRGAGNIQYF
NA	TRBV18	NA	TRBJ2-1	TGTGCCAGCTCACCAGCTGAGGGGGGGTACAATGAGCAGTTCTTC	CASSPAEGGYNEQFF
NA	TRBV5-6	NA	TRBJ2-1	TGTGCCAGCAGCGATTCCGACAAGGGGTTGCAGAGACTTTACAATGAGCAGTTCTTC	CASSDSDKGLQRLYNEQFF
TRBD1	TRBV7-7	NA	TRBJ2-1	TGTGCCAGCGGACTTGGTCCGGGACAGAACAATGAGCAGTTCTTC	CASGLGPGQNNEQFF
NA	TRBV6-5	few	TRBJ1-2	TGTGCCAGCAGCAGGGACATTTCCTATGGCTACACCTTC	CASSRDISYGYTF
NA	TRBV11-2	NA	TRBJ2-1	TGTGCCAGCAGCTTATCAGTTTACAATGAGCAGTTCTTC	CASSLSVYNEQFF
NA	TRBV6-6	few	TRBJ2-1	TGTGCCAGCAGTCTCTACAATGAGCAGTTCTTC	CASSLYNEQFF
NA	TRBV27	NA	TRBJ1-5	TGTGCCAGCAGTGGGGGGGAAAATCAGCCCCAGCATTTT	CASSGGENQPQHF
NA	TRBV4-3	NA	TRBJ1-5	TGCGCCAGCAGCCAAGATGGGGCAGGGTCCAATCAGCCCCAGCATTTT	CASSQDGAGSNQPQHF
TRBD1	TRBV7-3	NA	TRBJ1-1	TGTGCCAGCAGCCTTAACAGGGGGACTGAAGCTTTCTTT	CASSLNRGTEAFF
NA	TRBV10-3	NA	TRBJ1-2	TGTGCCGGCGGGGAGTCTAACTATGGCTACACCTTC	CAGGESNYGYTF